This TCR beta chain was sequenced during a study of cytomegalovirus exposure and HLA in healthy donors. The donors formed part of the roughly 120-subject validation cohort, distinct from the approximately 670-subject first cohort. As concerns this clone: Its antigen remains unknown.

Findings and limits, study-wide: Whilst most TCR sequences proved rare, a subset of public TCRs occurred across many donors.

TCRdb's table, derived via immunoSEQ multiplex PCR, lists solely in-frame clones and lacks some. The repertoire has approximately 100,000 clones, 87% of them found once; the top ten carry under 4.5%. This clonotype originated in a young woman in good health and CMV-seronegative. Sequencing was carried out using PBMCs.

The CDR3 loop reads CASSSPGLAAQETQYF. For the CDR3, the DNA is TGTGCCAGCAGCTCGCCGGGGTTAGCGGCACAAGAGACCCAGTACTTC. V and J are TRBV7-9 and TRBJ2-5, with D perhaps matching TRBD2 (6 bases). With 4 bases removed from V and 2 bases from J, the gap between germline ends came to 17 bases. This CDR3 is 16 amino acids long. Germline CDR1 SEHNR, CDR2 FQNEAQ (reference sequence). Full variable domain (outside the CDR3, taken from reference TRBV7-9 and TRBJ2-5): DTGVSQNPRHKITKRGQNVTFRCDPISEHNRLYWYRQTLGQGPEFLTYFQNEAQLEKSRLLSDRFSAERPKGSFSTLEIQRTEQGDSAMYLCASSSPGLAAQETQYFGPGTRLLVL.